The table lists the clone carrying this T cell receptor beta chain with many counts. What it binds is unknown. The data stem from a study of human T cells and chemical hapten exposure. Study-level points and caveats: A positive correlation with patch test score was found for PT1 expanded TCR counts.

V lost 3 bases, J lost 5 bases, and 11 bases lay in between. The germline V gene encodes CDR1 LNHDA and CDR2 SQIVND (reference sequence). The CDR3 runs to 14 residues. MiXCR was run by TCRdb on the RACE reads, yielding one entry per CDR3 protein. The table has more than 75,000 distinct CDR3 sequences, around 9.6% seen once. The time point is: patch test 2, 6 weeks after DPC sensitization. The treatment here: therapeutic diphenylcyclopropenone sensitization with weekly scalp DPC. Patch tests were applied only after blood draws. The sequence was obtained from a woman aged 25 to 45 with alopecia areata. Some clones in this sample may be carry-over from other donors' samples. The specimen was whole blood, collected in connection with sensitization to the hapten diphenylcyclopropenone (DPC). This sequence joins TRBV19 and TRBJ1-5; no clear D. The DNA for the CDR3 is TGTGCCAGTAGTATCAACGCAGCCTATCAGCCCCAGCATTTT. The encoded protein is CASSINAAYQPQHF.